The clone carrying this TCR beta chain was counted between two and nine times. The antigen is unknown. The CDR3 contains 14 residues. Germline V gene lookup returns CDR1 LNHDA and CDR2 SQIVND (reference sequence). V lost 4 bases, J lost 7 bases, and 13 bases lay in between. This sample is drawn from a study of T-cell memory formation after mild COVID-19. Study at large: TCR clusters were mostly confined to one donor each.

TCRdb re-called the 5' RACE reads through MiXCR, storing one row per CDR3 protein. Among about 260,000 distinct CDR3 sequences listed, around 15% were seen once. Study findings and constraints: Clones that contracted from day 15 to 85 had balanced CD4/CD8; later expanders were CD4+ biased.

The chain carries TRBV19 and TRBJ1-4, with a possible D match to TRBD1 (6 bases). The TCR was taken from a man aged 18 to 29 who had mild COVID-19 (a few samples of this study predate the infection). Cell type and time point are not known. The sequenced sample was PBMCs or a T cell subset sorted from them (not recorded which). As DNA, the CDR3 is TGTGCCAGTAGTAAAGCATGGACAGCTGAAAAACTGTTTTTT. Its translation: CASSKAWTAEKLFF. Filled out from reference TRBV19 and TRBJ1-4, the complete variable domain reads DGGITQSPKYLFRKEGQNVTLSCEQNLNHDAMYWYRQDPGQGLRLIYYSQIVNDFQKGDIAEGYSVSREKKESFPLTVTSAQKNPTAFYLCASSKAWTAEKLFFGSGTQLSVL.